Below, 25 T cell receptor beta chains from the same sample are listed, as sequenced in a study of shared clonotypes between healthy human individuals. Repertoires were generated with immunoSEQ multiplex PCR, while TCRdb's copy carries only in-frame clones and drops some. The data contain around 240,000 clones, approximately 70% of them singletons. Sequencing was carried out using memory CD4+ T cells sorted from blood. Specified subset: CD45RA-negative fraction. These receptors all stem from a man aged 30 to 39 in good health.

The CDR3 DNA reads TGTGCCAGCAGCCTGAAACAACTAGCGGAATACAATGAGCAGTTCTTC. As protein: CASSLKQLAEYNEQFF. The V call is TRBV5-4, the J call TRBJ2-1; 8 bases map to TRBD2. Per the germline V gene, CDR1 is SGHNT and CDR2 is YYREEE (reference sequence). V lost 4 bases, J lost 4 bases, and 10 bases stayed unmatched. CDR3 length: 16 amino acids.

The rearrangement uses TRBV29-1 and TRBJ2-3; D is uncertain. There are 14 residues in the CDR3. Germline V CDR1 and CDR2: SQVTM, ANQGSEA. Between the trimmed V and J ends, which lost 0 bases and 4 bases, there was a span of 11 bases. The CDR3 nucleotides read TGCAGCGTTGAAGATGATAGGAGCCCAGATACGCAGTATTTT. It is translated as CSVEDDRSPDTQYF.

The chain combines TRBV27 with TRBJ2-7, with 10 positions matching TRBD2. The germline CDR1 and CDR2 sequences are MNHEY and SMNVEV (reference sequence). V trimming: 4 bases; J trimming: 7 bases; junction bases outside the gene matches: 10. CDR3 length equals 15 residues. CDR3 sequence: CASSSLAGEVGEQYF. The CDR3 DNA sequence: TGTGCCAGCAGTTCGCTAGCGGGAGAAGTGGGGGAGCAGTACTTC.

The chain couples TRBV4-3 to TRBJ2-3; D is perhaps TRBD1 or TRBD2 (5 bases each). The CDR3 length is 17 residues. In germline, CDR1 is LGHNA, CDR2 YSLEER. Trimming removed 1 base from V and 0 bases from J, with 14 bases in between. The CDR3 loop reads CASSQAGQWSSTDTQYF. In DNA, the CDR3 is TGCGCCAGCAGCCAAGCGGGGCAGTGGTCCAGCACAGATACGCAGTATTTT.

The chain joins TRBV7-2 to TRBJ2-7; 10 positions agree with TRBD2. This CDR3 has 14 residues. The ends lost 5 bases at V and 3 bases at J; junction bases unmatched: 4. Germline CDR1 SGHTA, CDR2 FQGNSA. In nucleotides, the CDR3 is TGTGCCAGCAGCCAACTAGCGGGGCGCTACGAGCAGTACTTC. This encodes CASSQLAGRYEQYF.

Only a few counts were recorded for this clone. CDR3 in DNA: TGCGCCAGCAGTGCTACCGGGACAGGGTCCTCCTACGAGCAGTACTTC. This translates into CASSATGTGSSYEQYF. The chain recombines TRBV10-2 with TRBJ2-7; 9 bases are shared with TRBD1. The CDR3 loop spans 16 amino acids. The junction had 7 bases not matched to a gene; V was cut back by 4 bases and J by 0 bases. Germline CDR1 reads WSHSY; CDR2 reads SAAADI.

The rearrangement links TRBV11-3 to TRBJ1-2; D ambiguous. The CDR3 is 12 amino acids. V shed 5 bases and J shed 8 bases, with 12 bases lying between them. The germline CDR1 and CDR2 sequences are SGHNT and YENEEA. CDR3 amino acids: CASSQGPSGYTF. CDR3 bases: TGTGCCAGCAGCCAAGGCCCTTCCGGCTACACCTTC. Combining the CDR3 with reference TRBV11-3 and TRBJ1-2 gives the whole variable domain EAGVVQSPRYKIIEKKQPVAFWCNPISGHNTLYWYLQNLGQGPELLIRYENEEAVDDSQLPKDRFSAERLKGVDSTLKIQPAELGDSAVYLCASSQGPSGYTFGSGTRLTVV.

V gene TRBV5-4 combines with J gene TRBJ1-5; D is unresolved. The V gene's germline CDR1 is SGHNT and CDR2 YYREEE (reference sequence). The CDR3 is 13 residues long. Trimming shortened V by 0 bases and J by 3 bases, and 4 bases separated the two germline ends. CDR3 protein: CASSLEPNQPQHF. CDR3 DNA: TGTGCCAGCAGCTTGGAGCCCAATCAGCCCCAGCATTTT.

In its sample, this clone was seen a few times. The rearrangement uses TRBV10-3 and TRBJ2-7; D remains unclear. V lost 4 bases and J 2 bases, leaving 3 bases between the germline ends. Germline CDR1 ENHRY, CDR2 SYGVKD. CDR3 length: 11 amino acids. The CDR3 reads CAISGAYEQYF. CDR3 DNA: TGTGCCATCAGTGGAGCCTACGAGCAGTACTTC.

The V gene is TRBV19, the J gene TRBJ1-5; D is uncertain. Germline assignment: CDR1 LNHDA and CDR2 SQIVND (reference sequence). The CDR3 covers 13 residues. Between the trimmed V and J ends, which lost 3 bases and 5 bases, there was a span of 8 bases. The CDR3 nucleotides read TGTGCCAGTAGTATGATGAGGGATCAGCCCCAGCATTTT. Protein: CASSMMRDQPQHF.

The chain employs TRBV9 and TRBJ1-1; weak D call: TRBD1 (5 bases). This CDR3 comprises 14 residues. Germline loops: CDR1 SGDLS, CDR2 YYNGEE. V was shortened by 0 bases and J by 1 base, with 7 bases between the two germline ends. The DNA of the CDR3 is TGTGCCAGCAGCGTAGCTGGGGGGAACACTGAAGCTTTCTTT. Translation: CASSVAGGNTEAFF.

This clone was seen more than once but under ten times. The rearrangement joins TRBV15 to TRBJ1-1; tentative D call: TRBD1 (5 bases). V lost 0 bases to trimming and J lost 1 base, with 6 bases between them. The CDR3 totals 14 residues. Per germline, CDR1 LNHNV and CDR2 YYDKDF (reference sequence). This CDR3 is CATSREGENTEAFF. Written as DNA, the CDR3 is TGTGCCACCAGCAGAGAAGGGGAGAACACTGAAGCTTTCTTT.

The chain has TRBV9 and TRBJ2-1, with D perhaps TRBD1 or TRBD2 (5 bases each). The germline CDR1 and CDR2 sequences are SGDLS and YYNGEE. The CDR3 spans 16 residues. Trimming left V 0 bases short and J 0 bases short, with 10 bases between. CDR3: CASSVGGAISYNEQFF. For the CDR3, the DNA is TGTGCCAGCAGCGTAGGAGGGGCCATCTCCTACAATGAGCAGTTCTTC.

The genes are TRBV5-5 and TRBJ2-7; TRBD1 is a possible D gene (6 bases). CDR3 size: 15 residues. Germline lookup yields CDR1 SGHKS and CDR2 YYEKEE (reference sequence). V shed 0 bases and J shed 6 bases, with 16 bases lying between them. The CDR3 region has the DNA TGTGCCAGCAGCTTGGCCGGGACCAGGGGCGGCGAGCAGTACTTC. It yields the protein CASSLAGTRGGEQYF.

V gene TRBV29-1 combines with J gene TRBJ1-1; 7 nucleotides align to TRBD1. J lost 6 bases, V lost 4 bases, and 11 bases had no gene match. Per germline, CDR1 SQVTM and CDR2 ANQGSEA. The CDR3 runs to 14 residues. CDR3 bases: TGCAGCGTTGGACAGGGCGCTCCCGGCGCTGAAGCTTTCTTT. Translation: CSVGQGAPGAEAFF.

V and J are TRBV19 and TRBJ2-3, with a tentative D call TRBD2 (5 bases). There are 15 residues in the CDR3. CDR1 is LNHDA and CDR2 is SQIVND in the germline V gene (reference sequence). V was trimmed by 3 bases and J by 3 bases, leaving 13 bases between them. Here the CDR3 DNA reads TGTGCCAGTAGTATTGCGCGGGTCGGTACAGATACGCAGTATTTT. Its protein is CASSIARVGTDTQYF.

This chain uses TRBV6-6 with TRBJ1-1; D gene ambiguous. Trimming cost V 5 bases and J 6 bases, with 19 bases left between them. The CDR3 has 15 amino acids. Germline values: CDR1 MNHNY, CDR2 SVGAGI (reference sequence). Here the CDR3 reads CASSGIPENGAEAFF. CDR3 coding DNA: TGTGCCAGCAGTGGAATACCCGAGAATGGGGCTGAAGCTTTCTTT.

The chain joins TRBV9 to TRBJ2-3; TRBD2 agrees at 13 bases. Per germline, CDR1 SGDLS and CDR2 YYNGEE. This CDR3 has 14 amino acids. V dropped 4 bases and J dropped 8; count of bases not matched to a gene: 4. CDR3 residues: CASSPRTSGSTQYF. Here the CDR3 DNA reads TGTGCCAGCAGCCCCCGGACTAGCGGGAGTACGCAGTATTTT.

The chain has TRBV15 and TRBJ2-4; D gene uncertain. CDR1 is LNHNV and CDR2 is YYDKDF in the germline V gene (reference sequence). V lost 0 bases to trimming and J lost 11 bases, with 11 bases between them. CDR3 length: 13 residues. The CDR3 reads CATSRDKSGVQYF. The CDR3 region has the DNA TGTGCCACCAGCAGAGATAAATCAGGCGTTCAGTACTTC.

The chain uses TRBV7-6 and TRBJ1-4, with D unresolved. Germline V gene data show CDR1 as SGHVS and CDR2 as FNYEAQ. The CDR3 spans 15 residues. The germline V and J ends were trimmed by 5 bases and 3 bases, with 13 bases remaining between them. The CDR3 here is CASSPSEYSNEKLFF. The CDR3, as DNA: TGTGCCAGCAGCCCCTCGGAGTATTCTAATGAAAAACTGTTTTTT. The entire variable domain, with the rest obtained from reference TRBV7-6 and TRBJ1-4, is as follows: GAGVSQSPRYKVTKRGQDVALRCDPISGHVSLYWYRQALGQGPEFLTYFNYEAQQDKSGLPNDRFSAERPEGSISTLTIQRTEQRDSAMYRCASSPSEYSNEKLFFGSGTQLSVL.

The rearrangement uses TRBV15 and TRBJ2-1; 8 bases are a match to TRBD1. The V and J ends lost 5 bases and 0 bases, in that order; junction bases with no gene match: 9. This CDR3 spans 17 amino acids. In germline, CDR1 is LNHNV, CDR2 YYDKDF (reference sequence). CDR3 nucleotides: TGTGCCACCAGCCAAGAGAAAACAGGGGGCTCCTACAATGAGCAGTTCTTC. Its translation is CATSQEKTGGSYNEQFF.

There are a few counts of this clone. V and J are TRBV6-1 and TRBJ1-2; TRBD1 is a possible D gene (6 bases). The germline V gene encodes CDR1 MNHNS and CDR2 SASEGT. The CDR3 runs 13 residues. The V gene lost 5 bases and the J gene lost 3 bases, with 10 bases spanning the gap. The CDR3 loop reads CASSSGGDYGYTF. The CDR3 bases are TGTGCCAGCAGTAGTGGGGGCGACTATGGCTACACCTTC.

The CDR3 protein is CASSYSQGLFQETQYF. The CDR3 coding sequence is TGTGCCAGCAGTTACAGTCAGGGTTTATTCCAAGAGACCCAGTACTTC. This chain uses TRBV6-5 with TRBJ2-5, with a weak D call TRBD1 (5 bases). The CDR3 loop spans 16 amino acids. V was shortened by 2 bases and J by 1 base, with 14 bases between the two germline ends. Germline V gives CDR1 MNHEY, CDR2 SVGAGI.

The J gene is TRBJ2-3, the V gene TRBV7-8, with D tentatively TRBD2 (7 bases). In germline, CDR1 is SGHVS, CDR2 FQNEAQ. V was clipped by 4 bases and J by 1 base, with 12 bases between them. The CDR3 is 15 amino acids. CDR3 loop: CASSSTGGRTDTQYF. The CDR3 nucleotides are TGTGCCAGCAGCTCCACCGGGGGGCGCACAGATACGCAGTATTTT.

This clone was seen a handful of times. The CDR3 protein is CASSNDRGGYGYTF. CDR3 DNA sequence: TGTGCCAGCAGTAACGACAGGGGTGGATATGGCTACACCTTC. The chain couples TRBV2 to TRBJ1-2; 8 nucleotides line up with TRBD1. V lost 5 bases, J lost 5 bases, and 7 bases stayed unmatched. Per the germline V gene, CDR1 is SNHLY and CDR2 is FYNNEI. The length of the CDR3 is 14 residues.